These 19 T cell receptor beta chains came from one sample sequenced in a study of beta chain features in type 1 diabetes. Whole-study results and caveats: For Type 1 diabetes patients, all four CD4+ subsets carried TCRB CDR3s that were moderately but significantly shorter.

All of the isolated RNA was reverse transcribed, so expressed TCRB transcripts were sequenced. Data came from immunoSEQ multiplex PCR; TCRdb stores just in-frame clones and leaves some out. The sample has about 260,000 clones; roughly 24% are singletons. No antigens are known for them. Sequencing used naive CD4+ T cells from blood. The receptors shown here come from a woman aged 30 to 39 with type 1 diabetes.

The V and J genes are TRBV7-9 and TRBJ2-1; D is unclear. The CDR3 length is 17 residues. Germline values: CDR1 SEHNR, CDR2 FQNEAQ (reference sequence). V was cut by 2 bases and J by 6 bases, with 20 bases left in between. The CDR3 protein is CASSLSPSSLSGNEQFF. For the CDR3, the DNA is TGTGCCAGCAGCTTAAGCCCCAGTTCCCTATCGGGCAATGAGCAGTTCTTC.

This chain uses TRBV7-8 with TRBJ2-3; 8 nucleotides line up with TRBD2. This CDR3 region has 16 residues. J was trimmed by 4 bases and V by 5 bases; bases with no gene match: 11. CDR1 and CDR2 (germline): SGHVS, FQNEAQ. The CDR3 loop reads CASSPYRTSKPDTQYF. In DNA, the CDR3 is TGTGCCAGCAGCCCCTACCGGACTAGCAAGCCAGATACGCAGTATTTT.

This chain connects TRBV10-3 to TRBJ1-1; 9 bases fit TRBD1. Germline V gene sequence: CDR1 ENHRY, CDR2 SYGVKD. V gave up 11 bases and J gave up 3 bases; unmatched junction bases: 7. The CDR3 has 13 amino acids. CDR3 residues: CAHSRTGDTEAFF. The CDR3, as DNA: TGTGCCCACAGCCGGACAGGGGACACTGAAGCTTTCTTT.

The V and J genes are TRBV11-2 and TRBJ2-3, with D hard to call. The CDR3 covers 13 residues. Germline V gives CDR1 SGHAT, CDR2 FQNNGV. The ends were cut back, 4 bases at V and 3 bases at J, with 8 bases in the middle. CDR3 amino acids: CASSSDWTDTQYF. The CDR3 bases are TGTGCCAGCAGCTCCGACTGGACAGATACGCAGTATTTT.

CDR3 in DNA: TGTGCCAGCAGCCACAGCGCGACCTACGAGCAGTACTTC. As protein: CASSHSATYEQYF. J is TRBJ2-7 and V is TRBV14; no firm D call. The V end was cut by 3 bases, the J end by 2 bases, with 8 bases between. The germline gives CDR1 SGHDN, CDR2 FVKESK. This CDR3 contains 13 residues.

The chain employs TRBV7-3 and TRBJ2-2; tentatively, D is TRBD2 (6 bases). Germline values: CDR1 SGHTA, CDR2 FQGTGA. Trimming cost V 3 bases and J 4 bases, with 12 bases left between them. CDR3 size: 15 residues. The CDR3 DNA sequence: TGTGCCAGCAGCTTCTACGGGAGTGGCACCGGGGAGCTGTTTTTT. Encoded protein: CASSFYGSGTGELFF.

The CDR3 coding sequence is TGTGCCAGCAGCCAAGTCCAGGGCACAGATACGCAGTATTTT. Translation gives CASSQVQGTDTQYF. J is TRBJ2-3 and V is TRBV4-2; D is unresolved. Germline V gene data show CDR1 as LGHNA and CDR2 as YNFKEQ. With 1 base removed from V and 1 base from J, the gap between germline ends came to 6 bases. This CDR3 is 14 amino acids long.

This clone appeared a single time. V is TRBV30 and J is TRBJ1-3, with D possibly being TRBD1 (6 bases). The CDR3 is made up of 14 amino acids. Germline V gene lookup returns CDR1 GTSNPN and CDR2 SVGIG (reference sequence). The V and J ends lost 3 bases and 0 bases respectively, with 9 bases between them. The CDR3 is CAWRTGYSGNTIYF. The CDR3 nucleotides read TGTGCCTGGAGGACAGGCTACTCTGGAAACACCATATATTTT. The full variable domain, rest sourced from reference TRBV30 and TRBJ1-3, is SQTIHQWPATLVQPVGSPLSLECTVEGTSNPNLYWYRQAAGRGLQLLFYSVGIGQISSEVPQNLSASRPQDRQFILSSKKLLLSDSGFYLCAWRTGYSGNTIYFGEGSWLTVV.

The chain recombines TRBV25-1 with TRBJ2-7; 10 positions match TRBD1. This CDR3 has 16 amino acids. Germline V gene sequence: CDR1 MGHDK, CDR2 SYGVNS. J was trimmed by 2 bases and V by 1 base; bases with no gene match: 5. The CDR3 DNA follows: TGTGCCAGCAGTGAATTGGGACAGGGGAAAGCCTACGAGCAGTACTTC. Encoded protein: CASSELGQGKAYEQYF.

The chain joins TRBV25-1 to TRBJ2-7; 10 bases are a match to TRBD2. This CDR3 has 15 amino acids. The V segment lost 1 base and the J segment 2 bases; nucleotides outside the gene matches: 2. Looked up from germline, CDR1 is MGHDK and CDR2 is SYGVNS. For the CDR3, the DNA is TGTGCCAGCAGTGAATCAACTAGCGGGGCCTACGAGCAGTACTTC. It is translated as CASSESTSGAYEQYF.

V gene TRBV5-1 combines with J gene TRBJ1-1; TRBD1 is a possible D gene (6 bases). Trimming pared 2 bases from V and 3 bases from J, leaving 8 bases between. The CDR3 is made up of 13 amino acids. Germline V gives CDR1 SGHRS, CDR2 YFSETQ. The CDR3 is CASSFEGDTEAFF. CDR3 bases: TGCGCCAGCAGCTTCGAGGGGGACACTGAAGCTTTCTTT.

The rearrangement uses TRBV27 and TRBJ1-2; D call uncertain. Germline V gives CDR1 MNHEY, CDR2 SMNVEV (reference sequence). With 3 bases removed from V and 0 bases from J, the gap between germline ends came to 8 bases. The CDR3 has 14 amino acids. CDR3 nucleotides: TGTGCCAGCAGTTTGGGCCAAGCTAACTATGGCTACACCTTC. Its translation: CASSLGQANYGYTF.

This clone was seen just once. The chain couples TRBV7-9 to TRBJ2-1, with TRBD2 matching over 7 bases. The CDR3 totals 13 residues. V trimming: 2 bases; J trimming: 7 bases; junction bases outside the gene matches: 2. Germline V gene sequence: CDR1 SEHNR, CDR2 FQNEAQ (reference sequence). The CDR3 nucleotides read TGTGCCAGCAGCTTACGAGCGGGGAATGAGCAGTTCTTC. Translated: CASSLRAGNEQFF.

The chain joins TRBV5-1 to TRBJ2-3, with TRBD2 matching 12 bases. Germline V CDR1 and CDR2: SGHRS, YFSETQ. CDR3 length: 17 amino acids. With 4 bases clipped from V and 1 base from J, the junction kept 7 bases outside the gene matches. CDR3 protein: CASSRASGRAGTDTQYF. DNA for the CDR3: TGCGCCAGCAGCCGGGCTAGCGGGAGGGCCGGCACAGATACGCAGTATTTT.

This clone was observed a handful of times. The chain carries TRBV28 and TRBJ1-1; D is perhaps TRBD1 (5 bases). V lost 5 bases, J lost 7 bases, and 17 bases lay in between. From germline, CDR1 is MDHEN and CDR2 SYDVKM. The CDR3 is 14 residues long. CDR3 residues: CASSTTAGEVEAFF. The CDR3, as DNA: TGTGCCAGCAGTACGACAGCGGGAGAGGTTGAAGCTTTCTTT. The full variable domain, completed using reference TRBV28 and TRBJ1-1, is DVKVTQSSRYLVKRTGEKVFLECVQDMDHENMFWYRQDPGLGLRLIYFSYDVKMKEKGDIPEGYSVSREKKERFSLILESASTNQTSMYLCASSTTAGEVEAFFGQGTRLTVV.

The V and J genes are TRBV29-1 and TRBJ1-1; D may be TRBD1 (6 bases). V dropped 7 bases and J dropped 1 base, with 10 bases sitting between them. This CDR3 comprises 12 residues. Germline assignment: CDR1 SQVTM and CDR2 ANQGSEA. This CDR3 reads CSATGQNTEAFF. The CDR3 bases are TGCAGCGCCACGGGACAGAACACTGAAGCTTTCTTT. The variable domain in full, completed from reference TRBV29-1 and TRBJ1-1, reads SAVISQKPSRDICQRGTSLTIQCQVDSQVTMMFWYRQQPGQSLTLIATANQGSEATYESGFVIDKFPISRPNLTFSTLTVSNMSPEDSSIYLCSATGQNTEAFFGQGTRLTVV.

The sample holds a few counts of this clone. The chain uses TRBV5-6 and TRBJ1-1; maybe TRBD1 (5 bases). V gave up 4 bases and J gave up 1 base, with 5 bases separating them. This CDR3 contains 12 residues. Germline loops: CDR1 SGHDT, CDR2 YYEEEE. CDR3 sequence: CASSTGNTEAFF. The DNA of the CDR3 is TGTGCCAGCAGCACAGGGAACACTGAAGCTTTCTTT.

The chain joins TRBV5-1 to TRBJ1-1; D uncertain. The germline gives CDR1 SGHRS, CDR2 YFSETQ. This CDR3 is 13 amino acids long. Trimming stripped 6 bases from V and 1 base from J, with 10 bases between. This chain's CDR3 is CASKQDPNTEAFF. CDR3 in DNA: TGCGCCAGCAAGCAGGATCCGAACACTGAAGCTTTCTTT.

The chain has TRBV5-1 and TRBJ2-7; possible D gene TRBD2, 6 bases. Trimming took 5 bases from V and 4 from J, leaving 13 bases between them. Germline V gene lookup returns CDR1 SGHRS and CDR2 YFSETQ. The length of the CDR3 is 13 residues. CDR3 sequence: CASSWTGEYEQYF. CDR3 DNA sequence: TGCGCCAGCAGTTGGACGGGAGAGTACGAGCAGTACTTC.